The 29 T cell receptor beta chains listed next were all sequenced from one sample in a study of T-cell memory formation after mild COVID-19. MiXCR was run by TCRdb on the 5' RACE reads, yielding one entry per CDR3 protein. The data show 200,000 to 300,000 distinct CDR3 sequences, with about 16% seen just once and 2% to 2.5% held by the top ten. Specimen: PBMCs or a T cell subset sorted from them (not recorded which). These receptors were collected from an adult woman who had mild COVID-19 (a few samples of this study predate the infection). Cell type and time point are not known.

V and J are TRBV20-1 and TRBJ2-5; D remains unclear. The CDR3 loop spans 14 amino acids. Looked up from germline, CDR1 is DFQATT and CDR2 is SNEGSKA (reference sequence). V gave up 4 bases and J gave up 5 bases, with 17 bases separating them. CDR3 residues: CSAIIIDLTETQYF. Written as DNA, the CDR3 is TGCAGTGCTATAATCATTGACTTGACGGAGACCCAGTACTTC.

The chain is built from TRBV6-2 or TRBV6-3 and TRBJ2-7; 7 positions agree with TRBD1. Per the germline V gene, CDR1 is MNHEY and CDR2 is SVGEGT. After removal of 2 bases from V and 6 bases from J, the junction contained 10 bases not matched to a gene. The CDR3 extends over 15 amino acids. The CDR3 sequence: CASSYVGGRQGEQYF. CDR3 nucleotide sequence: TGTGCCAGCAGTTACGTTGGAGGCCGACAGGGCGAGCAGTACTTC.

Ten or more counts support this clonotype. The rearrangement joins TRBV20-1 to TRBJ1-6, with D perhaps matching TRBD1 (5 bases). Deletions cut 6 bases from V and 7 bases from J, with 25 bases between. Looked up from germline, CDR1 is DFQATT and CDR2 is SNEGSKA (reference sequence). The CDR3 sequence is 17 residues long. The CDR3 is CSAQILGASGGNSPLHF. The CDR3 DNA reads as TGCAGTGCCCAAATCCTCGGGGCCTCGGGGGGGAATTCACCCCTCCACTTT.

This clonotype was counted between two and nine times. The V gene is TRBV7-9, the J gene TRBJ2-5, with TRBD2 as a possible D gene (5 bases). V gave up 1 base and J gave up 3 bases, with 15 bases separating them. Per germline, CDR1 SEHNR and CDR2 FQNEAQ (reference sequence). The CDR3 contains 16 residues. CDR3 in DNA: TGTGCCAGCAGCTTAGTTCTAGGACTTACTAAAGAGACCCAGTACTTC. Translating it yields CASSLVLGLTKETQYF.

This clonotype was recorded a few times. The chain couples TRBV20-1 to TRBJ1-4; perhaps TRBD1 as D (5 bases). This CDR3 is 16 amino acids long. Trimming removed 2 bases from V and 4 bases from J, with 17 bases in between. Germline V CDR1 and CDR2: DFQATT, SNEGSKA (reference sequence). CDR3 DNA: TGCAGTGCTAGAAGGGGAGTGGGCAGCATTAATGAAAAACTGTTTTTT. This sequence encodes CSARRGVGSINEKLFF.

This clonotype has a count of ten or more. The chain uses TRBV5-1 and TRBJ2-3; 9 bases match TRBD1. This CDR3 contains 15 residues. J lost 4 bases, V lost 2 bases, and 5 bases had no gene match. The germline gives CDR1 SGHRS, CDR2 YFSETQ. CDR3 region: CASSLGTGKADTQYF. CDR3 sequence (DNA): TGCGCCAGCAGCTTAGGGACAGGGAAGGCAGATACGCAGTATTTT.

A few counts support this clonotype. This chain connects TRBV5-4 to TRBJ1-6; D is unresolved. V lost 2 bases and J lost 0, with 6 bases in between. From germline, CDR1 is SGHNT and CDR2 YYREEE (reference sequence). The CDR3 runs to 15 residues. The DNA for the CDR3 is TGTGCCAGCAGCTTCACAAACTCCTATAATTCACCCCTCCACTTT. Its translation: CASSFTNSYNSPLHF.

This clonotype occurred a few times. This chain uses TRBV29-1 with TRBJ1-1; a possible D gene is TRBD1 (6 bases). CDR3 size: 15 residues. V lost 6 bases, J lost 0 bases, and 17 bases lay in between. The V gene's germline CDR1 is SQVTM and CDR2 ANQGSEA. The CDR3 DNA sequence: TGCAGCGTGGAGGCCGCAGGGGTCATGAACACTGAAGCTTTCTTT. This sequence encodes CSVEAAGVMNTEAFF.

This clonotype was recorded a few times. The chain combines TRBV5-6 with TRBJ1-2; no clear D. CDR1 is SGHDT and CDR2 is YYEEEE in the germline V gene. This CDR3 spans 13 amino acids. The germline V and J ends were trimmed by 0 bases and 5 bases, with 8 bases remaining between them. DNA of the CDR3: TGTGCCAGCAGCTTGGAAGTAGGTTATGGCTACACCTTC. Protein: CASSLEVGYGYTF. Drawing the rest from reference TRBV5-6 and TRBJ1-2, the complete variable domain is DAGVTQSPTHLIKTRGQQVTLRCSPKSGHDTVSWYQQALGQGPQFIFQYYEEEERQRGNFPDRFSGHQFPNYSSELNVNALLLGDSALYLCASSLEVGYGYTFGSGTRLTVV.

This chain uses TRBV29-1 with TRBJ2-7; TRBD1 or TRBD2 may be the D gene (7 bases each). The CDR3 sequence is 15 residues long. Looked up from germline, CDR1 is SQVTM and CDR2 is ANQGSEA. V was pared by 7 bases and J by 3 bases, with 22 bases between. For the CDR3, the DNA is TGCAGCGGGGGGGAGGGGGCCCCAGACCTCTACGAGCAGTACTTC. Encoded protein: CSGGEGAPDLYEQYF.

This chain connects TRBV4-2 to TRBJ2-7; 8 bases fit TRBD2. The germline CDR1 and CDR2 sequences are LGHNA and YNFKEQ. Trimming at V came to 4 bases and at J to 0 bases, leaving 2 bases not matched to a gene. The CDR3 runs to 14 residues. CDR3 nucleotide sequence: TGTGCCAGCAGCCCACTAGCGGACTCCTACGAGCAGTACTTC. It encodes CASSPLADSYEQYF.

This clonotype came up many times. The CDR3 region is CAISYTGGADTQYF. The CDR3 DNA reads as TGTGCCATCAGCTACACAGGAGGGGCGGATACGCAGTATTTT. V usage is TRBV10-3 and J usage is TRBJ2-3, with D tentatively TRBD2 (6 bases). The ends were cut back, 6 bases at V and 6 bases at J, with 16 bases in the middle. CDR1 and CDR2 from the germline V gene are ENHRY and SYGVKD. This CDR3 is 14 amino acids long.

This clonotype occurred many times. The chain employs TRBV11-2 and TRBJ1-2; D gene ambiguous. V lost 1 base to trimming and J lost 6 bases, with 9 bases between them. This CDR3 contains 13 residues. Germline V CDR1 and CDR2: SGHAT, FQNNGV. The CDR3 DNA reads as TGTGCCAGCAGCTTAGCGGCAGGCAATGGCTACACCTTC. Its protein is CASSLAAGNGYTF.

The chain is built from TRBV12-3 or TRBV12-4 and TRBJ1-5; 9 nucleotides align to TRBD1. After removal of 2 bases from V and 0 bases from J, the junction contained 5 bases not matched to a gene. The CDR3 has 17 residues. In nucleotides, the CDR3 is TGTGCCAGCAGTTTAAGGACAGGGGAGTTTAGCAATCAGCCCCAGCATTTT. Encoded protein: CASSLRTGEFSNQPQHF.

The chain links TRBV4-1 to TRBJ1-6, with D perhaps matching TRBD1 (5 bases). With 1 base removed from V and 9 bases from J, the gap between germline ends came to 10 bases. The V gene's germline CDR1 is MGHRA and CDR2 YSYEKL. There are 14 residues in the CDR3. DNA for the CDR3: TGCGCCAGCAGCCAAGGGGGGTTACGTTCACCCCTCCACTTT. It codes for CASSQGGLRSPLHF.

The rearrangement uses TRBV5-1 and TRBJ2-2; D is perhaps TRBD2 (7 bases). CDR3 size: 15 residues. V lost 4 bases, J lost 2 bases, and 12 bases lay in between. Germline-derived CDR1 and CDR2 are SGHRS and YFSETQ. The CDR3 loop is CASSPGGPNTGELFF. The CDR3 DNA reads as TGCGCCAGCAGCCCCGGGGGGCCCAACACCGGGGAGCTGTTTTTT.

The chain combines TRBV12-5 with TRBJ2-5; TRBD1 agrees at 10 bases. After removal of 6 bases from V and 3 bases from J, the junction contained 4 bases not matched to a gene. The CDR3 is 14 residues long. Germline assignment: CDR1 LGHNT and CDR2 FRNRAP. The CDR3 nucleotides read TGTGCTAGTGGCCGAGGGACAGGGGAAGAGACCCAGTACTTC. The encoded protein is CASGRGTGEETQYF. Based on the CDR3 plus reference TRBV12-5 and TRBJ2-5, the full variable domain is DARVTQTPRHKVTEMGQEVTMRCQPILGHNTVFWYRQTMMQGLELLAYFRNRAPLDDSGMPKDRFSAEMPDATLATLKIQPSEPRDSAVYFCASGRGTGEETQYFGPGTRLLVL.

This chain uses TRBV5-1 with TRBJ2-4; D possibly corresponds to TRBD1 (6 bases). This CDR3 region has 15 residues. Per germline, CDR1 SGHRS and CDR2 YFSETQ. V was trimmed by 1 base and J by 0 bases, leaving 8 bases between them. CDR3 DNA: TGCGCCAGCAGCTTGCAGGGGAGAGCCAAAAACATTCAGTACTTC. Translating gives CASSLQGRAKNIQYF.

The gene calls are TRBV12-3 or TRBV12-4 and TRBJ2-5; 9 bases fit TRBD1. V lost 4 bases to trimming and J lost 5 bases; unmatched junction nucleotides: 8. This CDR3 has 15 residues. CDR3 sequence reads: CASSSLGQGGETQYF. The CDR3 DNA reads TGTGCCAGCAGTTCGTTGGGACAGGGAGGGGAGACCCAGTACTTC.

The rearrangement links TRBV21-1 to TRBJ2-1; the table assigns TRBD1, which was not confirmed against the DNA. TRBV21-1 is an annotated pseudogene. The CDR3 extends over 16 amino acids. In DNA form, the CDR3 reads TGTGCCAGCAGCATCTCCGGGACGGATACCTACAATGAGCAGTTCTTC. Protein: CASSISGTDTYNEQFF.

This clonotype was recorded a few times. The chain recombines TRBV6-6 with TRBJ1-6; weak D call: TRBD1 (6 bases). Trimming pared 6 bases from V and 8 bases from J, leaving 8 bases between. Per germline, CDR1 MNHNY and CDR2 SVGAGI (reference sequence). The CDR3 has 12 amino acids. As DNA, the CDR3 is TGTGCCAGCAGCCACAGGGATTCACCCCTCCACTTT. Translated, it gives CASSHRDSPLHF.

This clonotype has a handful of counts. The CDR3 here is CASSNQGGKLFF. The CDR3 DNA reads as TGTGCCAGCAGCAACCAGGGGGGGAAACTGTTTTTT. The J gene is TRBJ1-4, the V gene TRBV12-3 or TRBV12-4; 7 bases map to TRBD1. The junction had 6 bases not matched to a gene; V was cut back by 6 bases and J by 11 bases. The CDR3 covers 12 residues.

V usage is TRBV5-1 and J usage is TRBJ2-7; perhaps TRBD1 as D (6 bases). The CDR3 is made up of 15 amino acids. CDR1 and CDR2 (germline): SGHRS, YFSETQ. Trimming took 3 bases from V and 7 from J, leaving 20 bases between them. CDR3 protein: CASSSPDRSLGEQYF. The CDR3 nucleotides read TGCGCCAGCAGCTCCCCGGACAGATCCTTGGGGGAGCAGTACTTC.

This clonotype showed up just a few times. The chain recombines TRBV7-9 with TRBJ1-3; D is undetermined. The V end lost 0 bases, the J end lost 0 bases, and 9 bases lay between the germline ends. Looked up from germline, CDR1 is SEHNR and CDR2 is FQNEAQ (reference sequence). The CDR3 runs to 16 residues. DNA for the CDR3: TGTGCCAGCAGCTTAGCGTTTGGCTCCTCTGGAAACACCATATATTTT. Translating it yields CASSLAFGSSGNTIYF.

This clonotype was found a few times. V is TRBV18 and J is TRBJ1-2; 8 bases are shared with TRBD1. Germline lookup yields CDR1 KGHSH and CDR2 LQKENI. This CDR3 is 15 amino acids long. With V trimmed by 1 base and J by 4 bases, 5 bases remained unmatched. CDR3 DNA: TGTGCCAGCTCACCACAGGACAGGGTCGGCTATGGCTACACCTTC. It specifies CASSPQDRVGYGYTF. Full variable domain (rest looked up from reference TRBV18 and TRBJ1-2): NAGVMQNPRHLVRRRGQEARLRCSPMKGHSHVYWYRQLPEEGLKFMVYLQKENIIDESGMPKERFSAEFPKEGPSILRIQQVVRGDSAAYFCASSPQDRVGYGYTFGSGTRLTVV.

This sequence joins TRBV9 and TRBJ2-1; 10 positions agree with TRBD2. V trimming: 4 bases; J trimming: 8 bases; junction bases outside the gene matches: 15. The CDR3 consists of 17 residues. CDR1 is SGDLS, CDR2 YYNGEE, per germline. The CDR3 is CASSIRGGLAGVYEQFF. DNA for the CDR3: TGTGCCAGCAGCATAAGGGGAGGTCTAGCGGGGGTCTATGAGCAGTTCTTC.

This clonotype was detected many times. The chain links TRBV7-9 to TRBJ1-2; possible D gene TRBD1, 6 bases. Germline loops: CDR1 SEHNR, CDR2 FQNEAQ (reference sequence). Trimming took off 0 bases at V and 6 bases at J, with 11 bases between the two ends. This CDR3 contains 14 residues. The DNA for the CDR3 is TGTGCCAGCAGCTTAGCGGCAGGGGTTCATGGCTACACCTTC. This translates into CASSLAAGVHGYTF.

The sample holds a few counts of this clonotype. The rearrangement uses TRBV13 and TRBJ2-1; D possibly matches TRBD1 or TRBD2 (6 bases each). The ends were cut back, 5 bases at V and 9 bases at J, with 23 bases in the middle. Germline V gene sequence: CDR1 PRHDT, CDR2 FYEKMQ (reference sequence). The CDR3 runs 16 residues. The CDR3 DNA is TGTGCCAGCAGCCCAAGGAGGGGGAGTACGCTGGTTGAGCAGTTCTTC. It translates to CASSPRRGSTLVEQFF.

The chain is built from TRBV6-6 and TRBJ2-2; 7 bases fit TRBD2. Germline CDR1 MNHNY, CDR2 SVGAGI (reference sequence). The CDR3 loop spans 17 amino acids. The ends lost 2 bases at V and 4 bases at J; junction bases unmatched: 10. This CDR3 reads CASSYPSAGVVTGELFF. DNA for the CDR3: TGTGCCAGCAGTTACCCCTCCGCGGGAGTAGTCACCGGGGAGCTGTTTTTT.